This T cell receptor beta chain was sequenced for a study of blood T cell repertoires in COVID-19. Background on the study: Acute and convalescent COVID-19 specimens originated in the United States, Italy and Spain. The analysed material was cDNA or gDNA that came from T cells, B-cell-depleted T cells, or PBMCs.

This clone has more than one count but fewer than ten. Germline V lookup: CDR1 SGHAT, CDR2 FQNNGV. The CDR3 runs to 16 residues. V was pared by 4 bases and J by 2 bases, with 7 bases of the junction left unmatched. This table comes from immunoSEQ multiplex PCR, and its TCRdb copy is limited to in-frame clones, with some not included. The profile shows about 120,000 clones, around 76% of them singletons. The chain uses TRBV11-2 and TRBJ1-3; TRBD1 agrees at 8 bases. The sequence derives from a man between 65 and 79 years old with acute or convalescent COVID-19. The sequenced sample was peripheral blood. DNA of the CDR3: TGTGCCAGCAGCTCAAGGACAGGGCTTGCTGGAAACACCATATATTTT. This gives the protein CASSSRTGLAGNTIYF.